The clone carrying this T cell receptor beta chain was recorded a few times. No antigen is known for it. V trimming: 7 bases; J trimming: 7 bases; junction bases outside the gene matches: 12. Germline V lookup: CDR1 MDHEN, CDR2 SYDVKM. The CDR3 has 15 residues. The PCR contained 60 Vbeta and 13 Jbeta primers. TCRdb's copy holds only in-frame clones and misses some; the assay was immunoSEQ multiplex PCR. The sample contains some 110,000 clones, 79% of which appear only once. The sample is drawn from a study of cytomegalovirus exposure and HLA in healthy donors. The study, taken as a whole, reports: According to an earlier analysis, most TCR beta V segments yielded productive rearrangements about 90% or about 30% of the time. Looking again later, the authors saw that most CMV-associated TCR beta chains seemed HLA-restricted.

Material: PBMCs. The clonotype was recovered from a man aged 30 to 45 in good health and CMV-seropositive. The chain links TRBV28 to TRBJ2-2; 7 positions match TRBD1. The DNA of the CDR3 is TGTGCCAGCACCCTTATGAGGGGGCTAGGCGGGGAGCTGTTTTTT. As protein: CASTLMRGLGGELFF.